This T cell receptor beta chain stems from a study of cytomegalovirus exposure and HLA in healthy donors. As regards this clone: The target antigen is unknown.

The CDR3 is 16 residues long. Looked up from germline, CDR1 is MNHEY and CDR2 is SVGAGI. With V trimmed by 3 bases and J by 3 bases, 10 bases remained unmatched. General study findings and limits: Rarity characterized most TCR sequences, yet some public TCRs appeared in many donors.

Use of 60 Vbeta and 13 Jbeta primers characterized the PCR. Clones were sequenced by immunoSEQ multiplex PCR, and TCRdb holds only the in-frame ones, with some missing. The sample lists 150,000 to 200,000 clones, roughly 84% occurring once. Sequencing was performed on PBMCs. The chain recombines TRBV6-5 with TRBJ2-7, with 8 bases that match TRBD1. This receptor was taken from a man over 45 in good health and CMV-seropositive. This CDR3 reads CASSYSSLGQGYEQYF. CDR3 DNA sequence: TGTGCCAGCAGTTATTCTAGCCTCGGACAGGGCTACGAGCAGTACTTC.